This passage covers 31 T cell receptor beta chains from one sample sequenced in a study of cytomegalovirus exposure and HLA in healthy donors. The data were produced by immunoSEQ multiplex PCR, yet TCRdb's version contains in-frame clones alone and is incomplete. This table has over 150,000 clones, 75% to 90% appearing once. Source material: PBMCs. These receptor sequences come from a man younger than 35 in good health and CMV-seropositive.

The chain recombines TRBV6-5 with TRBJ2-7; 9 bases line up with TRBD1. V lost 10 bases and J lost 2; bases outside the gene matches: 6. CDR1 is MNHEY, CDR2 SVGAGI, per germline. CDR3 length: 13 amino acids. CDR3 coding DNA: TGTGCCATCGGACAGGGGACCACCTACGAGCAGTACTTC. It is translated as CAIGQGTTYEQYF.

The genes are TRBV5-4 and TRBJ1-2; D not certain. Trimming removed 6 bases at V and 4 bases at J, with 13 bases between. From germline, CDR1 is SGHNT and CDR2 YYREEE (reference sequence). CDR3 size: 13 residues. In DNA, the CDR3 is TGTGCCAGCAAGGCAGACCCTAGCTATGGCTACACCTTC. As protein: CASKADPSYGYTF.

The rearrangement joins TRBV4-3 to TRBJ1-5; 8 nucleotides align to TRBD1. The V gene's germline CDR1 is LGHNA and CDR2 YSLEER. This CDR3 spans 15 amino acids. V dropped 6 bases and J dropped 7; count of bases not matched to a gene: 11. DNA for the CDR3: TGCGCCAGCAGTTCCGACAGGGGTGGGGGGCAGCCCCAGCATTTT. Encoded protein: CASSSDRGGGQPQHF.

V is TRBV28 and J is TRBJ2-7, with a weak D call TRBD1 (6 bases). V was clipped by 1 base and J by 3 bases, with 13 bases between them. Germline-derived CDR1 and CDR2 are MDHEN and SYDVKM. CDR3 length: 15 residues. The chain's CDR3 is CASSLFGGQSYEQYF. CDR3 bases: TGTGCCAGCAGTTTATTTGGAGGACAGAGCTACGAGCAGTACTTC. Drawing the rest from reference TRBV28 and TRBJ2-7, the complete variable domain is DVKVTQSSRYLVKRTGEKVFLECVQDMDHENMFWYRQDPGLGLRLIYFSYDVKMKEKGDIPEGYSVSREKKERFSLILESASTNQTSMYLCASSLFGGQSYEQYFGPGTRLTVT.

The CDR3 here is CAWNRGSEAFF. For the CDR3, the DNA is TGTGCCTGGAACAGGGGCTCTGAAGCTTTCTTT. V is TRBV30 and J is TRBJ1-1; 7 bases align to TRBD1. This CDR3 is 11 amino acids long. CDR1 and CDR2 (germline): GTSNPN, SVGIG (reference sequence). V was clipped by 4 bases and J by 6 bases; unmatched bases: 2.

V usage is TRBV5-8 and J usage is TRBJ1-2; weak D call: TRBD1 (6 bases). Between the trimmed V and J ends, which lost 0 bases and 3 bases, there was a span of 12 bases. Per germline, CDR1 SGHTS and CDR2 YDEGEE. The CDR3 is 15 residues long. The CDR3 DNA reads as TGTGCCAGCAGCTTGGTCCTAGCAGGGGACTATGGCTACACCTTC. Protein product: CASSLVLAGDYGYTF.

V gene TRBV29-1 combines with J gene TRBJ2-7; a weak D match, TRBD1 (6 bases). This CDR3 is 14 amino acids long. The germline CDR1 and CDR2 sequences are SQVTM and ANQGSEA. V was clipped by 0 bases and J by 2 bases, with 11 bases between them. CDR3 sequence (DNA): TGCAGCGTTGAAGACGGACAGCCGCCCTACGAGCAGTACTTC. Its protein is CSVEDGQPPYEQYF.

This chain links TRBV6-4 with TRBJ1-1; weak D call: TRBD1 (6 bases). This CDR3 has 14 residues. V was shortened by 7 bases and J by 5 bases, with 17 bases between the two germline ends. Germline CDR1 and CDR2: MRHNA and SNTAGT. The chain's CDR3 is CASKPGAEGTEAFF. CDR3 nucleotide sequence: TGTGCCAGCAAACCAGGGGCAGAGGGGACTGAAGCTTTCTTT.

This clone occurred once. The chain is built from TRBV6-5 and TRBJ2-1, with a possible D match to TRBD2 (5 bases). The V and J ends lost 5 bases and 4 bases respectively, with 15 bases between them. The germline V gene encodes CDR1 MNHEY and CDR2 SVGAGI. This CDR3 has 15 residues. The DNA for the CDR3 is TGTGCCAGCAGTACCCTAGCTGTGGGGTACAATGAGCAGTTCTTC. As protein: CASSTLAVGYNEQFF.

The chain couples TRBV2 to TRBJ2-7; TRBD1 agrees at 7 bases. Germline assignment: CDR1 SNHLY and CDR2 FYNNEI. The CDR3 has 14 residues. V dropped 5 bases and J dropped 2; count of bases not matched to a gene: 6. The chain's CDR3 is CASSYRGLTYEQYF. The CDR3 DNA is TGTGCCAGCAGTTACAGGGGTCTTACCTACGAGCAGTACTTC.

This rearrangement joins TRBV5-1 to TRBJ2-5, with a possible D match to TRBD1 (5 bases). The V gene's germline CDR1 is SGHRS and CDR2 YFSETQ. V lost 5 bases and J lost 2, with 13 bases in between. The CDR3 consists of 14 residues. The CDR3 loop is CASSKQGRQETQYF. The CDR3 DNA is TGCGCCAGCAGTAAGCAGGGCCGGCAAGAGACCCAGTACTTC.

The gene calls are TRBV7-9 and TRBJ1-2; 9 bases match TRBD1. Germline values: CDR1 SEHNR, CDR2 FQNEAQ (reference sequence). The V and J ends lost 4 bases and 4 bases, in that order; junction bases with no gene match: 7. CDR3 length equals 15 residues. The CDR3 is CASSSGGQGIYGYTF. Written as DNA, the CDR3 is TGTGCCAGCAGCTCCGGAGGACAGGGGATCTATGGCTACACCTTC.

This chain uses TRBV6-5 with TRBJ2-7; 9 nucleotides align to TRBD1. CDR1 MNHEY and CDR2 SVGAGI come from the germline V gene. This CDR3 spans 14 amino acids. J was trimmed by 0 bases and V by 7 bases; bases with no gene match: 4. CDR3 in DNA: TGTGCCAGCAACGGACAGGGGAACTCCTACGAGCAGTACTTC. Translated: CASNGQGNSYEQYF.

The chain recombines TRBV10-2 with TRBJ1-1; the D gene is possibly TRBD1 (6 bases). Trimming left V 7 bases short and J 3 bases short, with 9 bases between. CDR1 and CDR2 from the germline V gene are WSHSY and SAAADI. The CDR3 sequence is 12 residues long. CDR3: CASNQGYTEAFF. The CDR3 nucleotides are TGCGCCAGCAATCAGGGGTACACTGAAGCTTTCTTT.

The chain combines TRBV5-8 with TRBJ2-7, with TRBD1 identical over 7 bases. The CDR3 length is 15 residues. Unmatched junction bases numbered 6, after V lost 0 bases and J lost 3 bases. From germline, CDR1 is SGHTS and CDR2 YDEGEE. CDR3 region: CASSLARGQFYEQYF. DNA for the CDR3: TGTGCCAGCAGCTTGGCGAGGGGACAGTTCTACGAGCAGTACTTC.

The chain recombines TRBV6-5 with TRBJ2-5; D gene ambiguous. Germline V gives CDR1 MNHEY, CDR2 SVGAGI. The CDR3 extends over 12 amino acids. V was pared by 2 bases and J by 5 bases, with 6 bases between. In DNA, the CDR3 is TGTGCCAGCAGTTACGTTCGGGAGACCCAGTACTTC. It specifies CASSYVRETQYF.

This sequence joins TRBV7-9 and TRBJ1-3; 10 bases are shared with TRBD1. Germline values: CDR1 SEHNR, CDR2 FQNEAQ (reference sequence). CDR3 length: 18 residues. J lost 0 bases, V lost 5 bases, and 10 bases had no gene match. The CDR3 bases are TGTGCCAGCAGCCTTCGACAGGGGGCCTATTACTCTGGAAACACCATATATTTT. This gives the protein CASSLRQGAYYSGNTIYF.

This clone came up a few times. This chain joins TRBV5-6 and TRBJ1-2, with D unclear. The V gene's germline CDR1 is SGHDT and CDR2 YYEEEE. The V and J ends lost 4 bases and 8 bases respectively, with 15 bases between them. This CDR3 is built from 13 residues. This CDR3 is CASSPGRLEGYTF. CDR3 DNA sequence: TGTGCCAGCAGCCCCGGCCGACTGGAGGGCTACACCTTC.

The chain couples TRBV14 to TRBJ2-7, with D perhaps TRBD1 (6 bases). Trimming shortened V by 2 bases and J by 3 bases, and 11 bases separated the two germline ends. Germline assignment: CDR1 SGHDN and CDR2 FVKESK. The CDR3 is made up of 14 amino acids. This chain's CDR3 is CASSQSRGFYEQYF. As DNA, the CDR3 is TGTGCCAGCAGCCAAAGTAGGGGGTTCTACGAGCAGTACTTC.

This rearrangement joins TRBV11-2 to TRBJ2-7; weak D call: TRBD1 (5 bases). Looked up from germline, CDR1 is SGHAT and CDR2 is FQNNGV. The length of the CDR3 is 13 residues. V lost 5 bases and J lost 7, with 15 bases in between. The CDR3 sequence: CASSPDSTVEQYF. DNA for the CDR3: TGTGCCAGCAGCCCCGACAGTACCGTGGAGCAGTACTTC.

The V gene is TRBV30, the J gene TRBJ1-5; D possibly corresponds to TRBD1 (5 bases). V was trimmed by 3 bases and J by 7 bases, leaving 16 bases between them. The CDR3 totals 14 residues. CDR1 and CDR2 from the germline V gene are GTSNPN and SVGIG (reference sequence). This CDR3 is CAWSPGHGKQPQHF. The CDR3 DNA reads TGTGCCTGGAGCCCCGGACACGGAAAACAGCCCCAGCATTTT.

This clone was picked up one time. The chain combines TRBV9 with TRBJ2-4, with 9 positions matching TRBD1. Germline V gene sequence: CDR1 SGDLS, CDR2 YYNGEE. The ends lost 0 bases at V and 8 bases at J; junction bases unmatched: 6. CDR3 size: 15 residues. The CDR3 region has the DNA TGTGCCAGCAGCGTAGTCGGGACAGGGAGGGACATTCAGTACTTC. It specifies CASSVVGTGRDIQYF.

V gene TRBV19 combines with J gene TRBJ1-6; D possibly corresponds to TRBD1 (6 bases). The length of the CDR3 is 18 residues. V was cut by 3 bases and J by 1 base, with 16 bases left in between. The germline V gene encodes CDR1 LNHDA and CDR2 SQIVND (reference sequence). CDR3 nucleotides: TGTGCCAGTAGTATCGGCAGGGGTAGGATATCCTATAATTCACCCCTCCACTTT. This encodes CASSIGRGRISYNSPLHF.

This chain uses TRBV27 with TRBJ1-5; weak D call: TRBD1 (6 bases). This CDR3 region has 12 residues. Trimming took off 8 bases at V and 3 bases at J, with 8 bases between the two ends. Germline CDR1 is MNHEY and CDR2 is SMNVEV (reference sequence). CDR3 nucleotides: TGTGCCAGCGGACAGACCAATCAGCCCCAGCATTTT. Its translation is CASGQTNQPQHF.

This clone was counted a few times. The chain has TRBV7-8 and TRBJ2-1, with D unclear. Per germline, CDR1 SGHVS and CDR2 FQNEAQ. The CDR3 has 13 residues. V lost 10 bases, J lost 0 bases, and 10 bases lay in between. The DNA for the CDR3 is TGTGCCACCCGCCCGAGCTCCTACAATGAGCAGTTCTTC. Amino acids: CATRPSSYNEQFF.

The V call is TRBV6-1, the J call TRBJ1-4; unclear D gene. This CDR3 is 19 amino acids long. Between the trimmed V and J ends, which lost 0 bases and 2 bases, there was a span of 19 bases. Germline V gene sequence: CDR1 MNHNS, CDR2 SASEGT. The CDR3 region has the DNA TGTGCCAGCAGTGAAGCGTGGGTAGGTGCGAGGTGGACTAATGAAAAACTGTTTTTT. Its protein product is CASSEAWVGARWTNEKLFF.

This sequence joins TRBV15 and TRBJ1-4, with 11 bases lining up with TRBD1. This CDR3 has 16 amino acids. Germline V lookup: CDR1 LNHNV, CDR2 YYDKDF (reference sequence). V shed 3 bases and J 7 bases; nucleotides not matched to a gene: 7. The CDR3 region has the DNA TGTGCCACCAGCAGGGAAGGACAGGGGGCTGGTGAAAAACTGTTTTTT. Its protein is CATSREGQGAGEKLFF.

The V and J genes are TRBV19 and TRBJ2-1, with D possibly matching TRBD1 (6 bases). Per germline, CDR1 LNHDA and CDR2 SQIVND (reference sequence). Trimming removed 5 bases at V and 16 bases at J, with 21 bases between. The CDR3 contains 13 residues. The CDR3 protein is CASSALTGSLTFF. CDR3 in DNA: TGTGCCAGTAGTGCTCTGACAGGCTCCCTTACTTTCTTC.

V gene TRBV4-1 combines with J gene TRBJ1-1; D perhaps matches TRBD1 (6 bases). Germline-derived CDR1 and CDR2 are MGHRA and YSYEKL. V was trimmed by 2 bases and J by 7 bases, leaving 11 bases between them. The length of the CDR3 is 13 residues. This CDR3 reads CASSQNTGNEAFF. DNA for the CDR3: TGCGCCAGCAGCCAAAACACAGGGAATGAAGCTTTCTTT.

The gene calls are TRBV19 and TRBJ1-2, with D tentatively TRBD1 (6 bases). Germline lookup yields CDR1 LNHDA and CDR2 SQIVND (reference sequence). Trimming removed 9 bases at V and 4 bases at J, with 12 bases between. The CDR3 spans 12 residues. CDR3 coding DNA: TGTGCCAGCAGGGGCGGGGGCTATGGCTACACCTTC. Translating gives CASRGGGYGYTF.

This clone has only a few counts. The J gene is TRBJ1-2, the V gene TRBV15; D gene uncertain. Trimming took 1 base from V and 5 from J, leaving 5 bases between them. The V gene's germline CDR1 is LNHNV and CDR2 YYDKDF (reference sequence). The CDR3 consists of 12 residues. Here the CDR3 reads CATSRGTYGYTF. The DNA for the CDR3 is TGTGCCACCAGCAGAGGGACTTATGGCTACACCTTC.